There are a few counts of the clone carrying this T cell receptor beta chain. Its antigen is unidentified. At one end the junction does not follow the germline gene, possibly because of a read error. The sample comes from a study of T cells after yellow fever vaccination. Study in general: The SMART-Seq v4 Ultra Low Input method served to prepare the low-cell-number fractions. Study conclusions and caveats: Abundant contaminating clonotypes from the bulk population could appear in FACS-sorted repertoires. Most primary-vaccination clones recurred post-booster (around 95% CD4, more than 85% CD8).

The CDR3 sequence is 12 residues long. Germline lookup yields CDR1 LGHDT and CDR2 YNNKEL (reference sequence). As TCR cDNA was made by 5'RACE template switching, a universal primer site and UMIs were added. MiXCR was run by TCRdb on the 5' RACE reads, yielding one entry per CDR3 protein. The sample consists of approximately 600,000 distinct CDR3 sequences, over 9% of them appearing once. J is TRBJ2-7 and V is TRBV3-1, with D perhaps given as TRBD1 or TRBD2 (6 bases each). This receptor was identified in a man under 40 who received the YFV17D yellow fever vaccine. The sample was PBMCs, taken on the day of the yellow fever booster vaccination. The CDR3 loop is CASSQGSQGTFF. As DNA, the CDR3 is TGTGCCAGCAGCCAAGGGAGCCAGGGGACTTTCTTC.